Following are 13 T cell receptor beta chains from one sample sequenced in a study of CD8+CD57+ T cells in acquired aplastic anemia. According to the study, genomic DNA was the template for TCR beta VDJ and CDR3 profiling. From the reads, TCRdb called clonotypes with MiXCR, one entry per CDR3 protein. The sample records 250,000 to 300,000 distinct CDR3 sequences, 45% to 70% being singletons. Sequences were obtained from sorted CD4+, CD8+, or CD8+CD57+ T cells (not recorded which) from PBMCs. These receptors originate from a human donor with severe aplastic anemia or a healthy control (not recorded which).

This clonotype was detected many times. The rearrangement links TRBV6-1 to TRBJ1-5; D perhaps matches TRBD1 (5 bases). Trimming removed 3 bases from V and 7 bases from J, with 10 bases in between. Germline V gives CDR1 MNHNS, CDR2 SASEGT. The CDR3 loop spans 13 amino acids. The CDR3 nucleotides read TGTGCCAGCAGTGAGGGGGGACGACAGCCCCAGCATTTT. Translation: CASSEGGRQPQHF.

This clonotype was observed at least ten times. This chain links TRBV24-1 with TRBJ2-1; possibly TRBD1 for D (5 bases). The germline gives CDR1 KGHDR, CDR2 SFDVKD. V was clipped by 5 bases and J by 0 bases, with 13 bases between them. The CDR3 runs to 16 residues. CDR3 nucleotide sequence: TGTGCCACCAGTGGTTTTAGGACAAGCTCCTACAATGAGCAGTTCTTC. Amino acid sequence: CATSGFRTSSYNEQFF.

The chain recombines TRBV11-2 with TRBJ2-2; possible D gene TRBD2, 6 bases. Trimming pared 4 bases from V and 1 base from J, leaving 34 bases between. The CDR3 contains 23 residues. Germline lookup yields CDR1 SGHAT and CDR2 FQNNGV. DNA for the CDR3: TGTGCCAGCAGCTCGGGAGTTGTGTACCAGCTAAGAAAAACCCCCGAGAACACCGGGGAGCTGTTTTTT. Encoded protein: CASSSGVVYQLRKTPENTGELFF.

The chain uses TRBV7-2 and TRBJ2-3, with D unresolved. CDR1 and CDR2 from the germline V gene are SGHTA and FQGNSA. The length of the CDR3 is 13 residues. Trimming took 5 bases from V and 6 from J, leaving 12 bases between them. For the CDR3, the DNA is TGTGCCAGCAGCCCGAGTTACGCGGATACGCAGTATTTT. Its translation is CASSPSYADTQYF.

This clonotype was seen a single time. The chain joins TRBV5-1 to TRBJ2-2; D is possibly TRBD2 (5 bases). CDR1 is SGHRS, CDR2 YFSETQ, per germline. CDR3 length equals 13 residues. With 4 bases removed from V and 6 bases from J, the gap between germline ends came to 10 bases. The CDR3 DNA follows: TGCGCCAGCAGCCGCGGGCAGGCCGGGGAGCTGTTTTTT. Translated: CASSRGQAGELFF.

V and J are TRBV10-3 and TRBJ2-3; 8 bases fit TRBD2. This CDR3 has 13 residues. V lost 10 bases to trimming and J lost 7 bases; unmatched junction nucleotides: 10. Germline CDR1 ENHRY, CDR2 SYGVKD. For the CDR3, the DNA is TGTGCCAGCAGGGACCGACTAGCGAATACGCAGTATTTT. This sequence encodes CASRDRLANTQYF.

This chain connects TRBV28 to TRBJ2-3, with D uncertain. This CDR3 comprises 12 residues. The V and J ends lost 7 bases and 5 bases respectively, with 10 bases between them. Germline values: CDR1 MDHEN, CDR2 SYDVKM. DNA for the CDR3: TGTGCCAGCACCTCCGCCATAGATACGCAGTATTTT. Amino acids: CASTSAIDTQYF.

This clonotype was recorded at least ten times. V usage is TRBV5-1 and J usage is TRBJ1-6; tentative D call: TRBD1 (6 bases). Trimming pared 4 bases from V and 10 bases from J, leaving 18 bases between. Germline V gene data show CDR1 as SGHRS and CDR2 as YFSETQ. There are 15 residues in the CDR3. The CDR3 DNA reads as TGCGCCAGCAGCCTGAGGACAGTTGATCGGTCACCCCTCCACTTT. Translating gives CASSLRTVDRSPLHF.

Details on this clonotype: A read error may account for a junction end that differs from germline. The chain couples TRBV10-3 to TRBJ1-6; possible D gene TRBD1, 5 bases. Germline V gene data show CDR1 as ENHRY and CDR2 as SYGVKD. This CDR3 comprises 15 residues. The CDR3 region is CAIGTGTEDNSPLHF. The CDR3 DNA follows: TGTGCCATCGGGACCGGGACCGAAGATAACTCACCCCTCCACTTT.

There are a few counts of this clonotype. J is TRBJ2-3 and V is TRBV2; D might be TRBD1 (7 bases). CDR1 SNHLY and CDR2 FYNNEI come from the germline V gene. The V end lost 6 bases, the J end lost 3 bases, and 16 bases lay between the germline ends. This CDR3 spans 15 amino acids. CDR3 coding DNA: TGTGCCAGCAGCGAACGCCAGGGGGGTACAGATACGCAGTATTTT. Translation: CASSERQGGTDTQYF.

J is TRBJ2-5 and V is TRBV3-1; tentative D call: TRBD2 (5 bases). Trimming took 3 bases from V and 0 from J, leaving 17 bases between them. The CDR3 extends over 17 amino acids. Germline values: CDR1 LGHDT, CDR2 YNNKEL (reference sequence). Here the CDR3 DNA reads TGTGCCAGCAGCCATCTCATTTCGGGATCCCACCAAGAGACCCAGTACTTC. Translated, it gives CASSHLISGSHQETQYF.

This clonotype was counted ten times or more. J is TRBJ2-2 and V is TRBV11-2; D is unresolved. The CDR3 sequence is 16 residues long. Germline V lookup: CDR1 SGHAT, CDR2 FQNNGV. V shed 7 bases and J shed 1 base, with 16 bases lying between them. CDR3 nucleotide sequence: TGTGCCAGCACAGTACGAATTAGACAGAACACCGGGGAGCTGTTTTTT. Protein: CASTVRIRQNTGELFF.

The chain has TRBV7-7 and TRBJ2-5; D is unclear. The CDR3 loop spans 13 amino acids. Trimming shortened V by 3 bases and J by 5 bases, and 10 bases separated the two germline ends. Germline V gene data show CDR1 as SSHAT and CDR2 as FNYEAQ (reference sequence). CDR3 bases: TGTGCCAGCAGCTTTTCTGATGGGGAGACCCAGTACTTC. This encodes CASSFSDGETQYF.